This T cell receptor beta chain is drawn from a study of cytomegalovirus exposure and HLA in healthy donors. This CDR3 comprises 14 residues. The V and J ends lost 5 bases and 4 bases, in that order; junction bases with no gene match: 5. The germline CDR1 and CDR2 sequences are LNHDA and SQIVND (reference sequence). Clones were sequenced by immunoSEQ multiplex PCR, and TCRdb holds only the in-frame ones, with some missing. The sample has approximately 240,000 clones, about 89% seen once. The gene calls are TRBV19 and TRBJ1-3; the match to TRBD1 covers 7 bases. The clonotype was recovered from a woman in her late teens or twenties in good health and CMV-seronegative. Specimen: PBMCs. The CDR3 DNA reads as TGTGCCAGTAGTCCACGGACAGGCGGAAACACCATATATTTT. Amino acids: CASSPRTGGNTIYF.